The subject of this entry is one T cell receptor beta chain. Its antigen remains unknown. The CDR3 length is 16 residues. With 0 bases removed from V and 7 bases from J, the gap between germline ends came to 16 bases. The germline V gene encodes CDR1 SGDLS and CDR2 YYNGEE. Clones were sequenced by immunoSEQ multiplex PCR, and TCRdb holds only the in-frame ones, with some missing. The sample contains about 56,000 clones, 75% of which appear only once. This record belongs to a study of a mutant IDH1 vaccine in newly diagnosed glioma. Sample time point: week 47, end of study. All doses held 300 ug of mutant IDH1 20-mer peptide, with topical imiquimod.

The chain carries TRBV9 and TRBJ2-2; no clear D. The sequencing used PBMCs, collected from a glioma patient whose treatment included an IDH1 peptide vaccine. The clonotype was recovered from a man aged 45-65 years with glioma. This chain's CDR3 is CASSVEVGRTGGELFF. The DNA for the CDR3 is TGTGCCAGCAGCGTAGAGGTTGGCAGGACGGGCGGGGAGCTGTTTTTT.